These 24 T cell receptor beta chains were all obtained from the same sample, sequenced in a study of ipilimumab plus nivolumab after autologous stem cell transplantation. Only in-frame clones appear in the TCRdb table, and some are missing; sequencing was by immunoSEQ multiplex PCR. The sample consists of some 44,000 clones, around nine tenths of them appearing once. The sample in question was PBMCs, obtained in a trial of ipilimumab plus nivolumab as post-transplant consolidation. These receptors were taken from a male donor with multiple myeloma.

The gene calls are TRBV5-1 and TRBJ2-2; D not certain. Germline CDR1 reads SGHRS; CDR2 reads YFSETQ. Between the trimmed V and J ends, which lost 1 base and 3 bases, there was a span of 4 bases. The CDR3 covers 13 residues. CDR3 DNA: TGCGCCAGCAGCTTGACAGACACCGGGGAGCTGTTTTTT. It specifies CASSLTDTGELFF.

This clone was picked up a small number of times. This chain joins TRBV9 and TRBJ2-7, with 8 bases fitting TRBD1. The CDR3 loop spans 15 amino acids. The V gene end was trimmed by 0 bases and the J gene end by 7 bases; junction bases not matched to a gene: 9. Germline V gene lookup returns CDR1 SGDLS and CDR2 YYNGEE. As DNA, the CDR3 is TGTGCCAGCAGCGTAGATGGGCAGGGGGCGCGGGAGCAGTACTTC. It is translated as CASSVDGQGAREQYF.

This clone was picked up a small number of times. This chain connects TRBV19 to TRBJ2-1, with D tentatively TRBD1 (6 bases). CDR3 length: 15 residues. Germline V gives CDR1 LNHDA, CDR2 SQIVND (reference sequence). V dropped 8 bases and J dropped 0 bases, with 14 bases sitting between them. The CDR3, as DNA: TGTGCCAGTGGTTGGGGGCTGAGCTCCTACAATGAGCAGTTCTTC. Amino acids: CASGWGLSSYNEQFF.

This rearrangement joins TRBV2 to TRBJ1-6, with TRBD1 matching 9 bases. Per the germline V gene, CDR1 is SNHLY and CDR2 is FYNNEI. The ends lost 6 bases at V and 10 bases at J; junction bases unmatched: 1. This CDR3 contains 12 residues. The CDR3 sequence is CASRGTGSPLHF. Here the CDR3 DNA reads TGTGCCAGCAGGGGGACAGGGTCACCCCTCCACTTT.

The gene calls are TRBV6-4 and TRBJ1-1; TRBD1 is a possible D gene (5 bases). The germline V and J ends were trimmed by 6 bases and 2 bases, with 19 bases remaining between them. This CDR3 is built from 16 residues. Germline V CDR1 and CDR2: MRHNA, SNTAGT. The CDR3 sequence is CASRDTDRGLNTEAFF. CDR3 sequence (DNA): TGTGCCAGCAGAGATACCGACAGAGGGCTAAACACTGAAGCTTTCTTT.

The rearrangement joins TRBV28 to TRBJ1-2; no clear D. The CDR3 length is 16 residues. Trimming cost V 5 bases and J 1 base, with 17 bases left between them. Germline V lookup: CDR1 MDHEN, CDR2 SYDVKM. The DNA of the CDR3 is TGTGCCAGCAGTCCTCGGGCCTTAGAGGTTAACTATGGCTACACCTTC. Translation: CASSPRALEVNYGYTF.

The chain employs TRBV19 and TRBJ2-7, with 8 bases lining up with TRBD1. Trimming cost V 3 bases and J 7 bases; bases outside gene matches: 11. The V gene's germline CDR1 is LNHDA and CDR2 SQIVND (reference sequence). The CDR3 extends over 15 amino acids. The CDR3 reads CASSIGWQGAGEQYF. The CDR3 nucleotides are TGTGCCAGTAGTATCGGATGGCAGGGGGCGGGTGAGCAGTACTTC.

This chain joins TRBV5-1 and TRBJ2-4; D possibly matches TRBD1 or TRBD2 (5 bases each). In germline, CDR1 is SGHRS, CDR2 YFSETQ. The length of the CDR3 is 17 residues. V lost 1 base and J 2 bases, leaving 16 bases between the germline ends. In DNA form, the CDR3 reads TGCGCCAGCAGCTTGTACGGGACGGAGAATACCAAAAACATTCAGTACTTC. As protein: CASSLYGTENTKNIQYF.

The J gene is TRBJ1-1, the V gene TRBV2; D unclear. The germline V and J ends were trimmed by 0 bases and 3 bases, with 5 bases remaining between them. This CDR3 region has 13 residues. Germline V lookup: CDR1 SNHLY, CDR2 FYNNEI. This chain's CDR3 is CASSEAGDTEAFF. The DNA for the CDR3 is TGTGCCAGCAGTGAAGCAGGCGACACTGAAGCTTTCTTT.

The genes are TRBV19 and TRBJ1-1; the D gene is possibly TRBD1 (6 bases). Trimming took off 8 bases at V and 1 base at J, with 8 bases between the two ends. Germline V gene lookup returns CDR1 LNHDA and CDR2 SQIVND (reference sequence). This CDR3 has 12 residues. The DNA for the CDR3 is TGTGCCAGTGGACAGAGGAACACTGAAGCTTTCTTT. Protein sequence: CASGQRNTEAFF. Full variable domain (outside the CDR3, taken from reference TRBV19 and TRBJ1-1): DGGITQSPKYLFRKEGQNVTLSCEQNLNHDAMYWYRQDPGQGLRLIYYSQIVNDFQKGDIAEGYSVSREKKESFPLTVTSAQKNPTAFYLCASGQRNTEAFFGQGTRLTVV.

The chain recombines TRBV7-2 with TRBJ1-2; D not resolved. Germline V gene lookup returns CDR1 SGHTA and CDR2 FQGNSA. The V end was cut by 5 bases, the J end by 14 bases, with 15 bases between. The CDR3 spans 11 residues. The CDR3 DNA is TGTGCCAGCAGCCGAGTAGGAGATCCTACCTTC. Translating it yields CASSRVGDPTF.

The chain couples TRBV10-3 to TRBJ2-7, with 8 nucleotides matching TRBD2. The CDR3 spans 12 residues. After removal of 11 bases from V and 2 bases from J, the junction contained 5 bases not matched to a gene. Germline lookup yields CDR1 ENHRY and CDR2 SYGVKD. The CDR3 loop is CASGGTAYEQYF. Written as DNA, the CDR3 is TGTGCCTCGGGGGGGACGGCCTACGAGCAGTACTTC.

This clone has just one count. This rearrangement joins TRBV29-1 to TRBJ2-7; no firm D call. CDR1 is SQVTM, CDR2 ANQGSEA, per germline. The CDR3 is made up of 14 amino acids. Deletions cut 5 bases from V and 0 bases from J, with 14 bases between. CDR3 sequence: CSVPSPASSYEQYF. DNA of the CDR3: TGCAGCGTTCCCTCACCCGCCAGCTCCTACGAGCAGTACTTC.

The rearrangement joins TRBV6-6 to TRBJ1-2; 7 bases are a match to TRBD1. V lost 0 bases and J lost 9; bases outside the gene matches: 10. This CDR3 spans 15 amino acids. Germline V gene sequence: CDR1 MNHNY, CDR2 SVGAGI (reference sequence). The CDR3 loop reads CASSYSWTGSESYTF. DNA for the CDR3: TGTGCCAGCAGTTACTCGTGGACAGGTTCTGAAAGCTACACCTTC.

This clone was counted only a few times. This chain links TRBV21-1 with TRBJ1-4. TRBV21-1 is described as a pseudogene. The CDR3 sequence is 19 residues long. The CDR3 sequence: CASGRLRGGNLGVNEKLFF. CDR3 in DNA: TGTGCCAGCGGACGACTAAGGGGAGGAAATTTGGGTGTGAATGAAAAACTGTTTTTT.

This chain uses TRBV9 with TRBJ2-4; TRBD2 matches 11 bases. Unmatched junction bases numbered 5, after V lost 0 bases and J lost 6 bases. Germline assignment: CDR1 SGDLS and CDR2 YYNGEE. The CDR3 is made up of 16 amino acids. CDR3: CASSVASGGPGNIQYF. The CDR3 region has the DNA TGTGCCAGCAGCGTAGCTAGCGGGGGGCCCGGAAACATTCAGTACTTC.

The DNA for the CDR3 is TGTGCCAGCAGCTCACAGGGAGTGAACACTGAAGCTTTCTTT. It is translated as CASSSQGVNTEAFF. The V call is TRBV7-2, the J call TRBJ1-1; a possible D gene is TRBD1 (6 bases). The CDR3 consists of 14 residues. CDR1 SGHTA and CDR2 FQGNSA come from the germline V gene. V was cut by 4 bases and J by 0 bases, with 9 bases left in between.

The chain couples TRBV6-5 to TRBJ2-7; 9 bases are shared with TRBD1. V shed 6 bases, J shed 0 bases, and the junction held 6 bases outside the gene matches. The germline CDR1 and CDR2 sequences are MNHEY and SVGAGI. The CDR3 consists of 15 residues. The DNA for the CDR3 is TGTGCCAGCAGGGGGACAGGGCTAAGCTCCTACGAGCAGTACTTC. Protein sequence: CASRGTGLSSYEQYF.

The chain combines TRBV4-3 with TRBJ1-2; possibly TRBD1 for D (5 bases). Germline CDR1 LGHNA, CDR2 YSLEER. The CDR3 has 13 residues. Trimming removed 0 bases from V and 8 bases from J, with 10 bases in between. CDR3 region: CASSQDWGGGYTF. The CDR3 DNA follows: TGCGCCAGCAGCCAAGATTGGGGGGGAGGCTACACCTTC.

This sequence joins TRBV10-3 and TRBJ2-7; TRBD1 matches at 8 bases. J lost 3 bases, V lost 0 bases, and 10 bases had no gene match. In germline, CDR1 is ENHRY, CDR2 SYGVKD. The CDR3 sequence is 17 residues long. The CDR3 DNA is TGTGCCATCAGTGAGTCGAATCGCGGACAGGGAAACTACGAGCAGTACTTC. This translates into CAISESNRGQGNYEQYF.

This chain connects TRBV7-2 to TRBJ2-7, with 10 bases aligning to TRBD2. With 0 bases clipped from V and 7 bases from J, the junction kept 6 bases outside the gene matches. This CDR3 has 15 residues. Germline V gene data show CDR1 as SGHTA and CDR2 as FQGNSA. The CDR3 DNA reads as TGTGCCAGCAGCTTAGCCAGCGGGGGGGCCCGGGAGCAGTACTTC. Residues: CASSLASGGAREQYF.

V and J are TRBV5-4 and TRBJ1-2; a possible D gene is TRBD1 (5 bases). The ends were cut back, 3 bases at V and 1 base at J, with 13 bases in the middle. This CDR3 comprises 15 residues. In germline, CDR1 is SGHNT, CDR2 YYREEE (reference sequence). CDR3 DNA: TGTGCCAGCAGCTCCGGGGCAGGGAGTAACTATGGCTACACCTTC. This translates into CASSSGAGSNYGYTF.

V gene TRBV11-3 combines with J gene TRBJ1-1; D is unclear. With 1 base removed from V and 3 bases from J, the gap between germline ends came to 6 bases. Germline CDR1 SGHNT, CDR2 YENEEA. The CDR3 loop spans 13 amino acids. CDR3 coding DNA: TGTGCCAGCAGCTTAGGGGGAGACACTGAAGCTTTCTTT. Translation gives CASSLGGDTEAFF.

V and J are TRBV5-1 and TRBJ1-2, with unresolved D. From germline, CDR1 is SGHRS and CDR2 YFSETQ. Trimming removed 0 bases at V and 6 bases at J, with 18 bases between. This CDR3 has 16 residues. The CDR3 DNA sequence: TGCGCCAGCAGCTTGGCCTCTCTTCCGGGCGTCAATGGCTACACCTTC. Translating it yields CASSLASLPGVNGYTF.